This T cell receptor beta chain was recovered during a study of breast tumors, draining lymph nodes, adjacent tissues. Breast cancer patients provided tissue from their axillary draining lymph nodes. This clonotype came up many times. Its antigen remains unknown. TCRdb passed the multiplex PCR reads through MiXCR, listing each CDR3 protein once. Seen here are about 140,000 distinct CDR3 sequences, approximately 20% observed once, and the top ten hold around 2.7%. Germline loops: CDR1 DFQATT, CDR2 SNEGSKA (reference sequence). Trimming removed 3 bases from V and 3 bases from J, with 7 bases in between. This CDR3 has 12 residues. Regarding the study as a whole: The data were judged consistent with most tumor T cells coming from lymph node and expanding in tumor. Luminal-like breast cancer showed significantly greater tumor-nontumor repertoire similarity than basal-like breast cancer did. Tumor repertoires ranked between lymph nodes and nontumor tissue in diversity, with V and J gene preferences.

This sequence originates from a female donor with breast cancer. Some clones in this sample may be carry-over from other donors' samples. J is TRBJ2-3 and V is TRBV20-1, with D hard to call. The sequencing input was axillary lymph node tissue. In DNA, the CDR3 is TGCAGTGCTAGTCTACAGACAGATACGCAGTATTTT. Its protein product is CSASLQTDTQYF.